This T cell receptor beta chain was sequenced for a study of blood T cell repertoires in COVID-19. Study information: Whether acute or convalescent, the COVID-19 samples came from the United States, Italy and Spain. Sample material is recorded as cDNA or gDNA derived from T cells, B-cell-depleted T cells, or PBMCs.

As regards this clone: The junction does not match germline at one end; this may be a read error.

In the original workflow: It was from reference gene primer amplification that nucleated cell counts were estimated. Measured with immunoSEQ multiplex PCR; TCRdb has only the in-frame clones, and not every one. V and J calls and clone size are as listed in that table; D and trimming were resolved from the DNA. The sample has about 99,000 clones, 60% to 85% seen once. There are 17 residues in the CDR3. Germline V gene lookup returns CDR1 SGHRS and CDR2 YFSETQ. The chain uses TRBV5-1 and TRBJ2-5; 7 nucleotides line up with TRBD1. This receptor was taken from an elderly woman with active or convalescent COVID-19. Material for sequencing was peripheral blood. This CDR3 is CASSLAGTDLGGETQYF. CDR3 DNA: TGTGCCAGCAGCTTGGCCGGGACAGACCTGGGTGGGGAGACCCAGTACTTC.